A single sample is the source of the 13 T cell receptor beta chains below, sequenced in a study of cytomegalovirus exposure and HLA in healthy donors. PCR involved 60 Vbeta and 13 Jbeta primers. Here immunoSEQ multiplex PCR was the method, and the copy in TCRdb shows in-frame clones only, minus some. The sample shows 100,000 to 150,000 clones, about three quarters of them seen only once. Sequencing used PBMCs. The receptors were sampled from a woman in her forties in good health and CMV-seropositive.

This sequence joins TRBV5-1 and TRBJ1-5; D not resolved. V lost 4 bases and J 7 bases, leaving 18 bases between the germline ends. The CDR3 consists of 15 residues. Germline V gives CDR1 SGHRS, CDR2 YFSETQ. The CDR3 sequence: CASSPDTHSGQPQHF. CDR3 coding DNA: TGCGCCAGCAGCCCCGACACCCATTCGGGGCAGCCCCAGCATTTT.

The CDR3 DNA reads TGTGCCAGCAGCGTAGATGGCAGGGGGCTTGGTGGCTACACCTTC. Its protein is CASSVDGRGLGGYTF. The chain recombines TRBV9 with TRBJ1-2; TRBD1 matches at 8 bases. The germline gives CDR1 SGDLS, CDR2 YYNGEE. The CDR3 sequence is 15 residues long. J gave up 7 bases and V 0 bases, and 8 bases lay outside the gene matches.

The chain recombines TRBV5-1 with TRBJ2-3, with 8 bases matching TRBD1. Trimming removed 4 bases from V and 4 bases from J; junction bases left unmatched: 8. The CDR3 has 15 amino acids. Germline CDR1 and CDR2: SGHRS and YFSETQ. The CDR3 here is CASSTGTGRPDTQYF. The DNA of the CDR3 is TGCGCCAGCAGCACCGGGACAGGCAGACCAGATACGCAGTATTTT.

The DNA of the CDR3 is TGCAGCGTGGCCGAAGCGTCCGGGACTAGCGGTGGCACAGATACGCAGTATTTT. Its translation: CSVAEASGTSGGTDTQYF. The chain links TRBV29-1 to TRBJ2-3, with 11 nucleotides matching TRBD2. Germline CDR1 SQVTM, CDR2 ANQGSEA. Losses at the gene ends were 6 bases for V and 1 base for J; bases not matched to a gene: 15. The CDR3 sequence is 18 residues long.

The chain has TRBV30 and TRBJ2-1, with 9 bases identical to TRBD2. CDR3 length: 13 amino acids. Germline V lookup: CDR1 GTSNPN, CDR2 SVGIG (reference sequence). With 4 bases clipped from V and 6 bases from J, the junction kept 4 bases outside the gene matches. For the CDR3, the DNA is TGTGCCTGGACTAGCGGGATGTCCAATGAGCAGTTCTTC. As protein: CAWTSGMSNEQFF.

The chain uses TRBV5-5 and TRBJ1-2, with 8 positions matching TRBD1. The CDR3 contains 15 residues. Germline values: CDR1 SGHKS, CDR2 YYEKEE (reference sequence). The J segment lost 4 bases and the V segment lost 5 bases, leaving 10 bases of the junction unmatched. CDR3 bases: TGTGCCAGCAGTTTTCAGACCGGGACAGGCTATGGCTACACCTTC. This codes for CASSFQTGTGYGYTF.

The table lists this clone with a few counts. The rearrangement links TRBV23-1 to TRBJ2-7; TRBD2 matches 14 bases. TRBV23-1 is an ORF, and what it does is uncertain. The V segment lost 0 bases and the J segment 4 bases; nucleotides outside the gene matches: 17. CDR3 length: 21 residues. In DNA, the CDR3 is TGCGCCAGCAGTCAATCGGGGGGGCCCGGGACTAGCGGGGGCCTGCCTTACGAGCAGTACTTC. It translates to CASSQSGGPGTSGGLPYEQYF.

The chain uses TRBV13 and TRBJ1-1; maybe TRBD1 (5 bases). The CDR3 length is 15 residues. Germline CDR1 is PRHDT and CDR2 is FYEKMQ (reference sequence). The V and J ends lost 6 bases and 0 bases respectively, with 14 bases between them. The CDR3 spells CASSNSGLLNTEAFF. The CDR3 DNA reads TGTGCCAGCAGTAACTCGGGACTCTTGAACACTGAAGCTTTCTTT.

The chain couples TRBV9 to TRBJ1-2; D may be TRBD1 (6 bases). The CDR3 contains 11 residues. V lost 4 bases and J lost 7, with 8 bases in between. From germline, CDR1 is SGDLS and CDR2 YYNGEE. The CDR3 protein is CASSQGFGYTF. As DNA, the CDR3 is TGTGCCAGCAGCCAGGGGTTTGGCTACACCTTC.

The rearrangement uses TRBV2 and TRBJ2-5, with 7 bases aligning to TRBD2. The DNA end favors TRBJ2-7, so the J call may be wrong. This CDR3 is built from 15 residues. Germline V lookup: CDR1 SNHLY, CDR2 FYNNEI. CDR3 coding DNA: TGTGCCAGCAGTGACTGGGGAGGGGTCCACCACGAGCAGTACTTC. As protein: CASSDWGGVHHEQYF.

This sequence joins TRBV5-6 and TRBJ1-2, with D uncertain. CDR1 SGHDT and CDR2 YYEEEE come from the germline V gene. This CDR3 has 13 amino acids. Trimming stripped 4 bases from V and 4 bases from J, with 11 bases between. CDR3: CASSLGSLYGYTF. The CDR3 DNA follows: TGTGCCAGCAGCCTGGGGAGTCTCTATGGCTACACCTTC.

DNA of the CDR3: TGCGCCAGCAGCCCCCGAAGGGGGAACACCGGGGAGCTGTTTTTT. Protein: CASSPRRGNTGELFF. This chain links TRBV5-1 with TRBJ2-2, with D tentatively TRBD1 (5 bases). CDR3 length: 15 amino acids. The V gene lost 4 bases and the J gene lost 1 base, with 11 bases spanning the gap. CDR1 SGHRS and CDR2 YFSETQ come from the germline V gene.

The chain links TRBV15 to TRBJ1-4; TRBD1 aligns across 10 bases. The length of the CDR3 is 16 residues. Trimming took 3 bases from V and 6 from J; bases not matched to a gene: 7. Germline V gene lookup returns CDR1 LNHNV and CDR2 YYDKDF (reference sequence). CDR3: CATSRYPGTGDEKLFF. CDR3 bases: TGTGCCACCAGCAGGTACCCCGGGACAGGGGATGAAAAACTGTTTTTT.